Listed here are 13 T cell receptor beta chains from one sample, sequenced in a study of blood T cell repertoires in COVID-19 (dated by TCRdb to the early 2020s). The method behind the library was the immunoSEQ multiplex PCR assay. TCRdb retrieved this table from immuneACCESS and kept in-frame rearrangements only. Not all clones are present; in checked studies, unresolved V genes account for under half, and no reason is known for the remainder. For this sample there are more than 300,000 clones; about 90% appear just once. Around 6% of the sample goes to the ten largest clones. What was sequenced was PBMCs or T cells enriched from blood (not recorded which). The receptor set was obtained from a woman aged 25 to 39 who had recovered from COVID-19.

The rearrangement links TRBV21-1 to TRBJ1-4. TRBV21-1 is designated a pseudogene. The CDR3 consists of 18 residues. CDR3 coding DNA: TGTGCCAGCAGCAAAGCCCAACCTCCGCCGGGAACTAATGAAAAACTGTTTTTT. Its translation is CASSKAQPPPGTNEKLFF.

CDR3 bases: TGTGCCAGCAGCCGTACAGGGGGCGCTGAAGCTTTCTTT. Translating gives CASSRTGGAEAFF. The chain links TRBV14 to TRBJ1-1, with 9 bases matching TRBD1. There are 13 residues in the CDR3. Trimming removed 4 bases from V and 6 bases from J; junction bases left unmatched: 3. In germline, CDR1 is SGHDN, CDR2 FVKESK.

This clone came up once. This sequence joins TRBV12-5 and TRBJ2-1, with D perhaps TRBD1 (6 bases). This CDR3 spans 17 amino acids. CDR1 is LGHNT and CDR2 is FRNRAP in the germline V gene. V lost 2 bases and J lost 7, with 21 bases in between. The CDR3 DNA reads TGTGCTAGTGGTTTGTTCCCCAGGGGCATGGGTTCGAATGAGCAGTTCTTC. Protein sequence: CASGLFPRGMGSNEQFF.

J is TRBJ1-2 and V is TRBV5-5, with TRBD1 identical over 8 bases. This CDR3 is built from 13 residues. V was pared by 2 bases and J by 3 bases, with 0 bases of the junction left unmatched. Germline loops: CDR1 SGHKS, CDR2 YYEKEE (reference sequence). The CDR3 protein is CASSLQGDYGYTF. The CDR3, as DNA: TGTGCCAGCAGCTTACAGGGGGACTATGGCTACACCTTC.

This chain joins TRBV4-1 and TRBJ2-5; 7 bases map to TRBD1. From germline, CDR1 is MGHRA and CDR2 YSYEKL. The CDR3 totals 15 residues. V lost 4 bases, J lost 0 bases, and 5 bases stayed unmatched. The CDR3 here is CASSLEGQYQETQYF. The CDR3 DNA is TGCGCCAGCAGCCTAGAGGGACAGTACCAAGAGACCCAGTACTTC.

Regarding this clone: The junction and the germline gene differ at one end; a read error may be behind it. This rearrangement joins TRBV7-7 to TRBJ2-5, with TRBD1 matching 10 bases. The CDR3 length is 15 residues. The germline V gene encodes CDR1 SSHAT and CDR2 FNYEAQ (reference sequence). CDR3 amino acids: CASSFGGQGMETQYF. CDR3 bases: TGTGCTAGCAGCTTTGGGGGACAGGGGATGGAGACCCAGTACTTC.

This chain links TRBV4-3 with TRBJ2-1, with 8 bases matching TRBD2. The trim removed 0 bases at V and 2 bases at J, leaving 6 bases unmatched. In germline, CDR1 is LGHNA, CDR2 YSLEER. The CDR3 totals 17 residues. CDR3 amino acids: CASSQDRPGGAYNEQFF. CDR3 DNA: TGCGCCAGCAGCCAAGATCGGCCCGGGGGGGCCTACAATGAGCAGTTCTTC.

V gene TRBV6-5 combines with J gene TRBJ1-5; possibly TRBD1 for D (5 bases). Per the germline V gene, CDR1 is MNHEY and CDR2 is SVGAGI. V lost 8 bases and J 7 bases, leaving 21 bases between the germline ends. CDR3 length equals 15 residues. Written as DNA, the CDR3 is TGTGCCAGCTCATCCGGGACTTGGCAAGGACAGCCCCAGCATTTT. Translating it yields CASSSGTWQGQPQHF.

This clone was seen just once. The CDR3 loop reads CASSYRGYEQYF. As DNA, the CDR3 is TGTGCCAGCAGTTACAGGGGTTACGAGCAGTACTTC. This chain connects TRBV6-5 to TRBJ2-7; a weak D match, TRBD1 (5 bases). CDR1 and CDR2 from the germline V gene are MNHEY and SVGAGI. Between the trimmed V and J ends, which lost 2 bases and 4 bases, there was a span of 6 bases. The CDR3 is 12 residues long.

This chain uses TRBV5-1 with TRBJ2-1, with no clear D. V was pared by 3 bases and J by 10 bases, with 17 bases between. The CDR3 contains 14 residues. CDR1 and CDR2 from the germline V gene are SGHRS and YFSETQ. For the CDR3, the DNA is TGCGCCAGCAGCTACACCGACACGTCTCCCGAGCAGTTCTTC. Its translation: CASSYTDTSPEQFF.

V is TRBV10-2 and J is TRBJ1-1, with D hard to call. The length of the CDR3 is 15 residues. Per the germline V gene, CDR1 is WSHSY and CDR2 is SAAADI. Trimming shortened V by 7 bases and J by 0 bases, and 15 bases separated the two germline ends. CDR3 amino acids: CASTAEGAMNTEAFF. The CDR3 nucleotides are TGCGCCAGCACCGCGGAGGGAGCCATGAACACTGAAGCTTTCTTT.

V and J are TRBV5-1 and TRBJ1-4; D not certain. The CDR3 spans 15 residues. With 0 bases removed from V and 4 bases from J, the gap between germline ends came to 10 bases. The V gene's germline CDR1 is SGHRS and CDR2 YFSETQ. This CDR3 is CASSLDSGLNEKLFF. The CDR3 nucleotides are TGCGCCAGCAGCTTGGATTCAGGACTTAATGAAAAACTGTTTTTT.

This clone was seen only a few times. The rearrangement joins TRBV6-1 to TRBJ1-1; D may be TRBD1 (6 bases). Trimming removed 1 base at V and 9 bases at J, with 9 bases between. Germline V lookup: CDR1 MNHNS, CDR2 SASEGT. The CDR3 spans 12 residues. CDR3 nucleotides: TGTGCCAGCAGTGAAGAGGACAGTAAAGCTTTCTTT. This translates into CASSEEDSKAFF.